Sequencing of this T cell receptor (beta chain) was carried out in a study of blood T cells in healthy people across ages (dated by TCRdb to between 2014 and 2016). Regarding the complete study: In model experiments, template switching captured roughly one uniquely barcoded TCR beta cDNA molecule for every two T cells. To avoid experimental bias, donors of different ages were randomly spread across the sequencing lanes. The study analyzed two additional independent replicas of 1 million unique cDNA reads from the same blood draw for two donors, one aged 18 to 30 and one aged 80 or older. Four age groups were formed from the donors: young (average roughly 15 years), middle-aged (around 37), aged (about 62) and long-lived (around 82). Age-related changes in TCR beta repertoire diversity were measured in the study by deep sequencing normalized with unique cDNA molecular identifiers. The study at large found these results: Donor CMV infection status was unknown, potentially confounding age-related changes in expanded clonotypes. Bulk unsorted PBMC profiling prevented conclusive comparison of naive and antigen-experienced compartments. There was a strong correlation between observed TCR beta diversity and the percentage of naive T cells measured by flow cytometry. Observed TCR beta diversity per million T cells fell roughly linearly with age, and a significant reduction was already apparent by age around 36. Compared with the aged group, the long-lived group had more naive CD4+ T cells, fewer expanded clones and increased TCR diversity, a pattern suggesting age selection. Estimates of total diversity based on one million sequenced T cells were considered lower bounds and underestimates.

This clonotype was seen more than once but under ten times. Its target antigen remains unknown. No much larger clone exists at a distance of one base, and base qualities are not known. Library preparation was by 5' RACE. TCRdb records Illumina HiSeq 2500 as the sequencer. The second PCR ran for about 7 to 11 cycles and used a J-beta primer mix along with a sample-barcoded 5' primer. A template-switch 5' adaptor carrying 12 random nucleotides introduced a unique molecular identifier onto each TCR beta cDNA molecule. Each sample yielded at least 3 million CDR3-containing paired-end reads. All of the RNA was converted into first-strand cDNA using the Mint cDNA synthesis kit, with a TRBC-specific oligonucleotide serving as the primer. Following uracil-DNA glycosylase treatment, a first 18-cycle PCR with universal primers M1SS and BC2_uni_R was performed on all cDNA. The authors processed their data as follows. For normalization, 1 million high-quality reads, each with a distinct molecular identifier, were randomly selected from each sample. Instead of being binned into consensus sequences, reads that shared molecular identifiers were thrown out. MiTCR, run with a Q25 quality threshold and the strictest error-elimination algorithm, handled CDR3 identification, clonotype clustering and error correction. A nonparametric unseen species model using Euler transformation provided a lower-bound estimate of total TCR beta diversity. Clones were called with MiXCR by TCRdb after fastp trimmed the public reads at Q25, and only in-frame beta chains were retained. Merged by CDR3 protein, the rows form single entries marked with the most common genes and DNA. These V and J calls derive from TCRdb rather than the authors' analysis. For this sample there are 1.5 million to 2 million distinct CDR3 sequences; under 30% appear just once. More than 6% of the sample is taken by the ten largest.

Donors were 30 to 45 systemically healthy Caucasian individuals from Russia aged about 6 to 100 years. Each donor gave ten milliliters of peripheral blood, collected into EDTA-treated Vacutainer tubes. Ficoll-Paque density-gradient centrifugation was used to isolate PBMCs, with at least 6.5 million obtained per sample. Total RNA was extracted from PBMCs with Trizol reagent, with at least 5.5 micrograms obtained per sample. For every donor, an aliquot of PBMCs went through flow cytometry to measure the percentages of naive CD45RAhigh/CD27high T cells. V drops 7 bases and J drops 0 bases, leaving 7 bases in between. The CDR3 covers 12 residues, taking in both the cysteine and the phenylalanine. The DNA shown is the 36-base CDR3, in frame from base 1. CDR1 and CDR2 are drawn from the germline V gene: MDHEN, SYDVKM.

The specimen sequenced was blood. The rearrangement joined TRBV28 to TRBJ2-7; the D gene lacks a confident call. The clonotype originates from a woman aged 25 to 39 in good health. The CDR3 has the sequence CASISTSYEQYF. The bases read TGTGCCAGCATCAGCACCTCCTACGAGCAGTACTTC.